Listed here is a single T cell receptor beta chain. These data are taken from a study of CD8 T cells in Susac syndrome. When the RNA was reverse transcribed, random hexamers were used with an input of about 0.45 to 1 ug. One entry per CDR3 protein results from TCRdb running MiXCR on the immunoSEQ multiplex PCR reads. The sample has over 300,000 distinct CDR3 sequences, roughly nine tenths seen once. The CDR3 extends over 14 amino acids. Germline CDR1 is SNHLY and CDR2 is FYNNEI. J was trimmed by 1 base and V by 6 bases; bases with no gene match: 6. The TCR sequence derives from a human donor with multiple sclerosis. The rearrangement joins TRBV2 to TRBJ2-7, with TRBD2 matching over 7 bases. The sample comprised CD4+ T cells from PBMCs. CDR3 DNA sequence: TGTGCCAGCAGAGGGCGGGGGACGTCCTACGAGCAGTACTTC. Translation gives CASRGRGTSYEQYF. The full variable domain, in which reference TRBV2 and TRBJ2-7 provide the parts outside the CDR3, is EPEVTQTPSHQVTQMGQEVILRCVPISNHLYFYWYRQILGQKVEFLVSFYNNEISEKSEIFDDQFSVERPDGSNFTLKIRSTKLEDSAMYFCASRGRGTSYEQYFGPGTRLTVT.